This T cell receptor (beta chain) was recorded in a study of blood T cell repertoires in COVID-19. Study-wide context: Specimens from acute and convalescent COVID-19 originated in the United States, Italy and Spain. Sample material is recorded as cDNA or gDNA derived from T cells, B-cell-depleted T cells, or PBMCs.

Sequencing used immunoSEQ multiplex PCR; TCRdb keeps in-frame clones, though not all of them. The data contain more than 300,000 clones, around 87% of them singletons. Germline loops: CDR1 LGHNA, CDR2 YNFKEQ. The CDR3 is 16 amino acids. V lost 0 bases to trimming and J lost 3 bases; unmatched junction nucleotides: 7. Enrolled during active infection, Seattle patients were then followed longitudinally. The sequence was collected from a woman between 40 and 55 years old with COVID-19, enrolled during active disease. This chain links TRBV4-2 with TRBJ1-2, with 7 bases that match TRBD1. The sample was peripheral blood. CDR3 sequence: CASSQEPEGADYGYTF. The CDR3 DNA reads as TGTGCCAGCAGCCAAGAACCTGAGGGGGCCGACTATGGCTACACCTTC.